This TCR beta chain was documented in a study of T-cell memory formation after mild COVID-19. As for the study in general: Largely donor-specific sequence clusters came from two donors.

Study-level findings and limits: Day 37-peaking second-wave clones had unconfirmed SARS-CoV-2 specificity.

Barcoded TCR alpha and TCR beta cDNA libraries with UMIs came from 5'RACE using constant-segment primers. Via MiXCR, TCRdb re-called the 5' RACE reads, giving one row per CDR3 protein. The sample consists of 50,000 or so distinct CDR3 sequences, roughly 9% of them appearing once. This clonotype was observed a few times. What it binds is not known. This clonotype was sampled from an adult woman who had mild COVID-19 (a few samples of this study predate the infection). Cell type and time point are not known. Source material: PBMCs or a T cell subset sorted from them (not recorded which).

The CDR3: CSVQGAGMNTEAFF. The CDR3 DNA reads as TGCAGCGTTCAGGGGGCCGGAATGAACACTGAAGCTTTCTTT. The chain uses TRBV29-1 and TRBJ1-1, with TRBD1 identical over 8 bases. V shed 5 bases and J 0 bases; nucleotides not matched to a gene: 5. Germline loops: CDR1 SQVTM, CDR2 ANQGSEA. This CDR3 region has 14 residues.